This TCR beta chain was retrieved from a study of shared T cell receptors in the human thymus (dated by TCRdb to the early 2020s). Concerning the study at large: The study examined how the human thymus generates shared, self-reactive T-cell receptor alpha chains.

V trim: 4 bases; J trim: 4 bases; unmatched bases: 12. CDR1 and CDR2 are drawn from the germline V gene: SGHAT, FQNNGV. The CDR3 runs 16 residues from the cysteine to the phenylalanine. Only the CDR3 part of the read is kept: 48 bases, read in frame from the first base. Notes on this clone: This receptor's antigen is unknown. Per-base qualities were not stored, and no clone one base away is much larger.

Libraries were prepared through the immunoSEQ multiplex PCR assay. The clones in this table, taken by TCRdb from immuneACCESS, are in-frame only. Not every clone is retained; where verified, under half of the shortfall comes from an unresolved V gene, and the cause of the rest is unknown. Counted in this sample were 600,000 or so clones; more than 75% of them appeared once. The ten largest clones add up to over 0.008% of the sample. The sample was also reused in another study, on human thymus T cells. The second study reports: Donors were immunologically healthy infants undergoing open corrective cardiac surgery for congenital heart defects in Finland. The thymus tissue came from surgical resects taken out during corrective cardiac surgery. Biased V and J gene segment usage appeared to be present in both thymic and peripheral blood repertoires. The related research found that thymic TCR repertoires overlapped highly between unrelated individuals. TCR alpha and beta repertoires from roughly eight infant thymus samples and a few related peripheral blood samples were characterized in the study. Donor ages ranging from roughly 7 to 250 days were recorded, and a handful of male and a couple of female infants were included in the cohort. Thymocytes were mechanically released from the tissue and were stored as pellets of 10-30 million cells at -70 degrees C. A QIAsymphony instrument was used to extract genomic DNA from frozen cell pellets. The immunoSEQ multiplex PCR assay was used to amplify the TCRB and TCRAD loci from a standardized quantity of quality-controlled genomic DNA. The V(D)J region was spanned by amplicons of a length sufficient to cover the CDR3 and to identify V and J genes. The commercial immunoSEQ service was used to sequence amplicons on an Illumina platform. Corrections for primer bias and sequencing errors followed previously described methods, while TCRAD and TCRB definitions were based on the IMGT database. Analysis of the repertoires was done with immunoSEQ Analyzer 3.0 and VDJTools and included basic statistics, V/J segment usage, diversity estimates, rarefaction and pairwise overlap. Chao1, ChaoE, Efron-Thisted, Shannon and inverse Simpson indices were used to estimate diversity, which was also estimated on datasets down-sampled to the smallest sample. Repertoire overlap used strict matching of CDR3 nucleotide sequence, V gene and J gene, with Jaccard-based multidimensional scaling clustering. On average, thymus samples gave 650,000 to 1,000,000 unique TCRB clonotypes, whereas blood samples gave around 84,000.

The V gene is TRBV11-2 and the J gene is TRBJ1-1; TRBD1 agrees with 7 junctional bases. Sequenced: thymocytes. The TCR comes from a boy in the first two years of life with a congenital heart defect. Donor details come from another sample of the same person, matched by shared clones. The CDR3 amino acid sequence is: CASSSNDRVGTTEAFF. The nucleotides are TGTGCCAGCAGCTCCAATGACAGGGTAGGAACCACTGAAGCTTTCTTT.